This record concerns one T cell receptor (beta chain) sequence. J lost 6 bases, V lost 5 bases, and 10 bases had no gene match. The CDR3 is 16 amino acids. CDR1 SGHTA and CDR2 FQGNSA come from the germline V gene. This specimen comes from a study of blood T cell repertoires in COVID-19. Study summary: COVID-19 samples, acute and convalescent, were from the United States, Italy and Spain.

Patients in Seattle were enrolled during active infection, then followed longitudinally. Authors' data handling: Nucleated cell number was recorded as an estimate derived from reference gene primer amplification. Measured with immunoSEQ multiplex PCR; TCRdb has only the in-frame clones, and not every one. The DNA gave D and trimming, while V, J and clone size come from that table. Here the sample spans hundreds of thousands of clones, approximately 87% being singletons. The rearrangement joins TRBV7-2 to TRBJ2-2; 9 bases match TRBD1. This TCR derives from a woman in her 50s with COVID-19, enrolled during active disease. Source material: peripheral blood. The CDR3, as DNA: TGTGCCAGCAGCCCAGTGGGACAGGGTAGGGCCGGGGAGCTGTTTTTT. Translation gives CASSPVGQGRAGELFF.